This T cell receptor beta chain was captured by sequencing in a study of cytomegalovirus exposure and HLA in healthy donors. Study results and caveats: In vitro data verified a few CMV-associated chains as specific for CMV antigens. Reportedly, diagnosis of cytomegalovirus status by the classifier showed high specificity and sensitivity.

CDR1 LGHNA and CDR2 YNFKEQ come from the germline V gene. The CDR3 runs to 16 residues. V lost 4 bases to trimming and J lost 0 bases, with 13 bases between them. The donors formed part of the approximately 110-subject validation cohort, distinct from the roughly 630-subject first cohort. In the case of this clone: Antigen: not known.

The repertoire was sequenced with immunoSEQ multiplex PCR; TCRdb's copy has only in-frame clones and lacks some. Here the sample spans about 200,000 clones, approximately 87% being singletons. The specimen was PBMCs. This sequence originates from a woman under 30 in good health and CMV-seronegative. J is TRBJ2-1 and V is TRBV4-2; D not resolved. Here the CDR3 reads CASSRSDGSSYNEQFF. The CDR3 nucleotides are TGTGCCAGCAGCCGGTCGGACGGAAGCTCCTACAATGAGCAGTTCTTC.